This is a list of T cell receptor beta chains from one sample in a study of T cell repertoires in cytomegalovirus infection. Via MiXCR, TCRdb re-called the reads, giving one row per CDR3 protein. The sample lists just under 300,000 distinct CDR3 sequences, about 9.1% occurring once. Sequenced material: PBMCs. The receptors derive from a human donor in good health (CMV status not recorded). Some clones in this sample may be carry-over from other donors' samples. Both conserved end residues are part of each CDR3.

v_gene: TRBV5-4; CDR3aa: CASSPRMDTQYF
v_gene: TRBV7-8; CDR3aa: CASSLGLVYEQYF
v_gene: TRBV7-9; CDR3aa: CASTHLGASRNTIYF
v_gene: TRBV7-2; CDR3aa: CASSLDGVWRGQETQYF
v_gene: TRBV18; CDR3aa: CASSPPVTGTYEQYF
v_gene: TRBV28; CDR3aa: CASSFTGVGETQYF
v_gene: TRBV19; CDR3aa: CASRIQGLQPQHF
v_gene: TRBV12-3/TRBV12-4; CDR3aa: CASSLGPTGNSPLHF
v_gene: TRBV4-2; CDR3aa: CASSQDPFPTNTEAFF
v_gene: TRBV29-1; CDR3aa: CSVSPAGGPQHF
v_gene: TRBV7-9; CDR3aa: CASSVPGLGEKLFF
v_gene: TRBV19; CDR3aa: CASSIVPNTEAFF
v_gene: TRBV20-1; CDR3aa: CSARTSGGEGKNIQYF
v_gene: TRBV4-2; CDR3aa: CASSQDATRRQETQYF
v_gene: TRBV28; CDR3aa: CASRTLAGDYNEQFF
v_gene: TRBV29-1; CDR3aa: CSVEVSLRGTQYF